This T cell receptor beta chain was recorded in a study of blood T cell repertoires in COVID-19. Study-wide background: Specimens from acute and convalescent COVID-19 originated in the United States, Italy and Spain. PBMCs, B-cell-depleted T cells, or T cells were the source of the cDNA or gDNA that made up the material.

In the original workflow: Reference gene primer amplification in the assay estimated nucleated cell counts. Using immunoSEQ multiplex PCR, the repertoire was profiled, and TCRdb retains in-frame clones only, with some absent. V, J and clone size are those of that table, while D and trimming were read from the DNA. The table shows around 130,000 clones, with about 83% occurring only once. CDR3 length equals 14 residues. The germline V and J ends were trimmed by 4 bases and 2 bases, with 10 bases remaining between them. Germline V lookup: CDR1 MGHDK, CDR2 SYGVNS. Material for sequencing was peripheral blood. This clonotype was obtained from a man aged 35 to 55 with active or convalescent COVID-19. The chain carries TRBV25-1 and TRBJ2-3; D is possibly TRBD1 (6 bases). DNA of the CDR3: TGTGCCAGCAGTGCAGCAGGGGCCACAGATACGCAGTATTTT. Protein product: CASSAAGATDTQYF.